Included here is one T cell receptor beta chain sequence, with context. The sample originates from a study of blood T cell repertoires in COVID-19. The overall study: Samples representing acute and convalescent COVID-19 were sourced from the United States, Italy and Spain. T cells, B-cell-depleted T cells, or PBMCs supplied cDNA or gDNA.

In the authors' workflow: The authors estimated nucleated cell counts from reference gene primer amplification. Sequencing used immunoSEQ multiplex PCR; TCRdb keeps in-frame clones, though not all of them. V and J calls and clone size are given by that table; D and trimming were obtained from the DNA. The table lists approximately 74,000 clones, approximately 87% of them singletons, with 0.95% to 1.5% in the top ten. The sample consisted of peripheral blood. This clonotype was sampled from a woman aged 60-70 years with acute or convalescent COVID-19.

CDR3 amino acids: CASRLWRSRTTIGTDTQYF. In DNA, the CDR3 is TGTGCCAGCAGACTCTGGAGGTCGAGAACGACTATAGGAACAGATACGCAGTATTTT. The gene calls are TRBV9 and TRBJ2-3; possible D gene TRBD2, 5 bases. The CDR3 has 19 amino acids. CDR1 is SGDLS, CDR2 YYNGEE, per germline. The ends were cut back, 5 bases at V and 3 bases at J, with 28 bases in the middle.